The 9 T cell receptor beta chains in this list originate from one sample, sequenced in a study of cytomegalovirus exposure and HLA in healthy donors. The primer mix had 60 Vbeta and 13 Jbeta primers. Using immunoSEQ multiplex PCR, the repertoire was profiled, and TCRdb retains in-frame clones only, with some absent. The data contain some 220,000 clones, 70% to 85% of them seen just once; the ten biggest clones take up less than 3%. The sequenced sample was PBMCs. The source is a woman in her sixties or seventies in good health and CMV-seropositive.

This clone was detected only a few times. The CDR3 protein is CASSYLGRKGEDYGYTF. For the CDR3, the DNA is TGTGCCAGCAGTTACCTGGGGCGGAAGGGGGAAGACTATGGCTACACCTTC. The gene calls are TRBV6-7 and TRBJ1-2, with a weak D call TRBD1 (6 bases). TRBV6-7 is annotated as an ORF whose role is uncertain. There are 17 residues in the CDR3. V was clipped by 2 bases and J by 3 bases, with 19 bases between them.

This clone was seen just once. V gene TRBV19 combines with J gene TRBJ2-7, with D maybe TRBD1 (6 bases). The length of the CDR3 is 15 residues. The V and J ends lost 6 bases and 0 bases respectively, with 15 bases between them. Germline V gene sequence: CDR1 LNHDA, CDR2 SQIVND (reference sequence). The CDR3 DNA follows: TGTGCCAGTAGGGTCCGGGACACTCACTCCTACGAGCAGTACTTC. Translation: CASRVRDTHSYEQYF. Full variable domain (missing parts from reference TRBV19 and TRBJ2-7): DGGITQSPKYLFRKEGQNVTLSCEQNLNHDAMYWYRQDPGQGLRLIYYSQIVNDFQKGDIAEGYSVSREKKESFPLTVTSAQKNPTAFYLCASRVRDTHSYEQYFGPGTRLTVT.

The chain uses TRBV5-3 and TRBJ1-6, with 9 bases matching TRBD1. TRBV5-3 is assigned to the ORF class and has an uncertain function. The CDR3 is made up of 19 amino acids. V dropped 4 bases and J dropped 7; count of bases not matched to a gene: 18. CDR3 DNA sequence: TGTGCCAGAAGCCTAATATCATCGGGACAGGGTAGCCGGAATTCACCCCTCCACTTT. Translating it yields CARSLISSGQGSRNSPLHF.

This clone appeared a single time. The V and J genes are TRBV11-2 and TRBJ1-2, with 7 bases that match TRBD1. Germline V gene data show CDR1 as SGHAT and CDR2 as FQNNGV. The CDR3 extends over 15 amino acids. V was clipped by 0 bases and J by 7 bases; unmatched bases: 8. CDR3: CASSLDRAGGLGYTF. DNA of the CDR3: TGTGCCAGCAGCTTAGATCGGGCAGGGGGGCTTGGCTACACCTTC.

The chain links TRBV27 to TRBJ2-7, with 7 bases matching TRBD1. This CDR3 region has 14 residues. With 6 bases clipped from V and 5 bases from J, the junction kept 10 bases outside the gene matches. CDR1 is MNHEY, CDR2 SMNVEV, per germline (reference sequence). The DNA of the CDR3 is TGTGCCAGCAGGGTGGCGAACAGGGGCCACGAGCAGTACTTC. Translated: CASRVANRGHEQYF.

The chain has TRBV28 and TRBJ1-1, with 10 positions matching TRBD1. Per germline, CDR1 MDHEN and CDR2 SYDVKM. This CDR3 is 16 amino acids long. V was pared by 5 bases and J by 4 bases, with 10 bases of the junction left unmatched. The CDR3 here is CASSTPGQGFGTEAFF. The CDR3 nucleotides read TGTGCCAGCAGTACTCCGGGACAGGGGTTCGGCACTGAAGCTTTCTTT.

This clone was detected a few times. The gene calls are TRBV9 and TRBJ1-2; 7 nucleotides agree with TRBD1. CDR1 and CDR2 from the germline V gene are SGDLS and YYNGEE. The CDR3 is 14 amino acids. With V trimmed by 3 bases and J by 4 bases, 6 bases remained unmatched. The CDR3 reads CASSETRDSYGYTF. CDR3 coding DNA: TGTGCCAGCAGCGAGACCCGGGACAGCTATGGCTACACCTTC. Full variable domain (rest looked up from reference TRBV9 and TRBJ1-2): DSGVTQTPKHLITATGQRVTLRCSPRSGDLSVYWYQQSLDQGLQFLIQYYNGEERAKGNILERFSAQQFPDLHSELNLSSLELGDSALYFCASSETRDSYGYTFGSGTRLTVV.

V usage is TRBV5-4 and J usage is TRBJ2-7; tentative D call: TRBD2 (5 bases). The CDR3 spans 16 residues. Trimming took 0 bases from V and 5 from J, leaving 18 bases between them. CDR1 is SGHNT, CDR2 YYREEE, per germline (reference sequence). CDR3 nucleotides: TGTGCCAGCAGCTTGGCGTCAGGCGGGTACCTAAACGAGCAGTACTTC. Amino acids: CASSLASGGYLNEQYF. Supplemented by reference TRBV5-4 and TRBJ2-7, the full variable domain reads ETGVTQSPTHLIKTRGQQVTLRCSSQSGHNTVSWYQQALGQGPQFIFQYYREEENGRGNFPPRFSGLQFPNYSSELNVNALELDDSALYLCASSLASGGYLNEQYFGPGTRLTVT.

The rearrangement uses TRBV9 and TRBJ2-1; D gene uncertain. Germline-derived CDR1 and CDR2 are SGDLS and YYNGEE. This CDR3 has 13 residues. The V end lost 0 bases, the J end lost 6 bases, and 7 bases lay between the germline ends. The DNA for the CDR3 is TGTGCCAGCAGCGTAGGGCGGAGCAATGAGCAGTTCTTC. It encodes CASSVGRSNEQFF.